This TCR beta chain is from a study of blood T cell repertoires in COVID-19 (dated by TCRdb to the early 2020s). For context, the study as a whole: The collaborator samples originated in the United States, Italy and Spain and spanned the acute and convalescent phases of COVID-19. The samples were drawn from the first 160 participants of the ongoing ImmuneRACE study and from 950 to 1,500 subjects provided by 6 global collaborators. Deeply sampled blood TCRbeta repertoires from subjects exposed to, actively infected with, or recovered from COVID-19 were included in the dataset. Nearly every sample came with metadata listing a de-identified subject ID, COVID-19 status, age in years and sex. Where available, HLA class I and class II types were obtained from metadata supplied by the sample provider rather than from assay-based typing. The material from the prospective study consisted of cDNA or gDNA derived from T cells, B-cell-depleted T cells, or PBMCs. The repertoires were released in a freely available public database intended as a resource for research on the immune response to SARS-CoV-2. Overall study outcomes, separate from this receptor: Clinical and demographic metadata were provided uncurated, with the amount varying by source and participant.

TCRbeta CDR3 regions were amplified from genomic DNA by means of the immunoSEQ Assay, a bias-controlled multiplex PCR. Per the source publication's procedure: Nucleated cell counts per sample were estimated from amplification of reference gene primers within the assay. To quantify the absolute abundance of each unique TCRbeta CDR3 rearrangement, sequence reads were collapsed and filtered. For each sample, productive Simpson clonality was calculated by taking the square root of Simpson's diversity index across productive rearrangements. Held by TCRdb, this immuneACCESS table contains in-frame sequences only and omits some clones. Under half of the omission traces to an unresolved V gene where checked; the cause of the rest is unknown. The V and J calls and the clone size are those of that table, but D and trimming were determined from the DNA. The sample table holds hundreds of thousands of clones, of which about 94% were seen once. Over 0.75% of the sample belongs to the ten largest clones.

The germline V gene gives CDR1 as SGHRS and CDR2 as YFSETQ. V and J are truncated by 0 bases and 1 base respectively, leaving an intervening sequence of 7 bases. From cysteine to phenylalanine, the CDR3 is 14 amino acids long. This entry keeps only the CDR3 DNA: 42 bases, framed from base 1. In Seattle, one collaborating source enrolled patients while the infection was active and tracked those patients longitudinally over the course of disease. The collaborating institutions used their own protocols to collect whole blood in K2EDTA tubes. For TCRbeta analysis, collaborators shipped samples in one of three forms: frozen whole blood, isolated PBMCs, or DNA extracted from either of those sample types. Regarding this clone: Its specific antigen is unknown. It has no much larger one-base neighbor in the sample; base qualities were not kept.

The sequenced sample was peripheral blood. This TCR was recovered from a man in his sixties with COVID-19, enrolled during active disease. The chain links TRBV5-1 with TRBJ2-5; matching of 5 bases hints at TRBD1 as the D gene. The bases read TGCGCCAGCAGCTTGGGACAGCGCCAAGAGACCCAGTACTTC. It codes for CASSLGQRQETQYF.